The next 12 T cell receptor beta chains were all read from a single sample in a study of control samples from healthy donors and cancer patients (dated by TCRdb to 2019 to 2021). Receptors were amplified or captured by the immunoSEQ multiplex PCR assay. The clones in this table, taken by TCRdb from immuneACCESS, are in-frame only. Not every clone is retained; where verified, under half of the shortfall comes from an unresolved V gene, and the cause of the rest is unknown. The sample table contains roughly 120,000 clones; only one count was recorded for 88% of them. The ten biggest clones cover under 2.5% of the sample. Source material: blood. These receptors originate from a woman in her sixties or seventies in good health.

This chain joins TRBV7-9 and TRBJ1-6; 11 nucleotides align to TRBD1. The CDR3 runs 15 residues. V gave up 5 bases and J gave up 9 bases; unmatched junction bases: 6. CDR1 and CDR2 from the germline V gene are SEHNR and FQNEAQ (reference sequence). The CDR3 DNA reads as TGTGCCAGCAGCCCCCCGGGACAGGGGGTTTCACCCCTCCACTTT. Its protein is CASSPPGQGVSPLHF.

V is TRBV10-3 and J is TRBJ1-5; D not certain. The germline CDR1 and CDR2 sequences are ENHRY and SYGVKD. Trimming shortened V by 0 bases and J by 6 bases, and 12 bases separated the two germline ends. The CDR3 contains 15 residues. The chain's CDR3 is CAISESGGKGQPQHF. The CDR3, as DNA: TGTGCCATCAGTGAGTCTGGCGGCAAGGGTCAGCCCCAGCATTTT.

This clone has only a few counts. J is TRBJ1-1 and V is TRBV7-8; D is perhaps TRBD1 (6 bases). This CDR3 comprises 14 residues. Germline V CDR1 and CDR2: SGHVS, FQNEAQ. The V gene lost 3 bases and the J gene lost 1 base, with 9 bases spanning the gap. The CDR3 coding sequence is TGTGCCAGCAGCTTCGTAGGGGGGAACACTGAAGCTTTCTTT. Protein product: CASSFVGGNTEAFF.

The rearrangement uses TRBV7-9 and TRBJ1-2, with D tentatively TRBD1 (5 bases). The CDR3 spans 14 residues. Germline assignment: CDR1 SEHNR and CDR2 FQNEAQ (reference sequence). Deletions cut 1 base from V and 2 bases from J, with 8 bases between. CDR3: CASSLGQSNYGYTF. CDR3 DNA: TGTGCCAGCAGCTTAGGACAGTCGAACTATGGCTACACCTTC.

The chain joins TRBV18 to TRBJ1-1, with a possible D match to TRBD1 (6 bases). Germline V gene data show CDR1 as KGHSH and CDR2 as LQKENI. The CDR3 has 14 amino acids. Trimming pared 5 bases from V and 4 bases from J, leaving 14 bases between. The CDR3 DNA is TGTGCCAGCTCAACCGCAGGGGACGCCACTGAAGCTTTCTTT. Translated, it gives CASSTAGDATEAFF.

The V gene is TRBV6-5, the J gene TRBJ2-2; maybe TRBD2 (5 bases). V was clipped by 6 bases and J by 3 bases, with 14 bases between them. The CDR3 extends over 15 amino acids. Germline V gene data show CDR1 as MNHEY and CDR2 as SVGAGI. CDR3 in amino acids: CASRPVTGDTGELFF. CDR3 sequence (DNA): TGTGCCAGCAGACCGGTCACCGGGGACACCGGGGAGCTGTTTTTT.

This sequence joins TRBV3-1 (or the pseudogene TRBV3-2) and TRBJ2-5; D perhaps matches TRBD1 (6 bases). V was trimmed by 0 bases and J by 5 bases, leaving 16 bases between them. There are 16 residues in the CDR3. CDR1 and CDR2 (germline): LGHDT, YNNKEL (reference sequence). The CDR3 coding sequence is TGTGCCAGCAGCCAAGAAACAGGGTTTTTATGGGAGACCCAGTACTTC. Its translation is CASSQETGFLWETQYF.

The gene calls are TRBV3-1 (or the pseudogene TRBV3-2) and TRBJ2-2; D gene ambiguous. This CDR3 has 14 amino acids. Trimming took 5 bases from V and 1 from J, leaving 8 bases between them. The germline V gene encodes CDR1 LGHDT and CDR2 YNNKEL (reference sequence). The CDR3 bases are TGTGCCAGCAGCGCCTTGGGGAACACCGGGGAGCTGTTTTTT. It specifies CASSALGNTGELFF.

This clone came up once. The chain links TRBV10-1 to TRBJ2-3; D uncertain. V was shortened by 3 bases and J by 5 bases, with 12 bases between the two germline ends. This CDR3 is built from 14 residues. Germline assignment: CDR1 WNHNN and CDR2 SYGVQD (reference sequence). DNA of the CDR3: TGCGCCAGCAGTGATCCAACCCTTGTAGATACGCAGTATTTT. Translation: CASSDPTLVDTQYF.

This chain connects TRBV5-4 to TRBJ2-3; D unclear. In germline, CDR1 is SGHNT, CDR2 YYREEE (reference sequence). The CDR3 runs to 13 residues. Trimming took 0 bases from V and 2 from J, leaving 4 bases between them. The CDR3 nucleotides are TGTGCCAGCAGCTTGGACTCCACAGATACGCAGTATTTT. It specifies CASSLDSTDTQYF.

This clone was detected once. This rearrangement joins TRBV9 to TRBJ1-2, with TRBD1 as a possible D gene (6 bases). Per the germline V gene, CDR1 is SGDLS and CDR2 is YYNGEE. With 3 bases removed from V and 5 bases from J, the gap between germline ends came to 11 bases. The CDR3 consists of 13 residues. CDR3 sequence (DNA): TGTGCCAGCAGCGCAGGGGAGGGGTATGGCTACACCTTC. Encoded protein: CASSAGEGYGYTF.

This clone has only one observation. Within the sample, other DNA sequences also encode this same CDR3. The V call is TRBV5-1, the J call TRBJ2-7; TRBD2 matches at 8 bases. V was clipped by 0 bases and J by 3 bases; unmatched bases: 8. This CDR3 has 16 amino acids. Germline V CDR1 and CDR2: SGHRS, YFSETQ. The CDR3 is CASSLAGAGDLYEQYF. The CDR3 DNA is TGCGCCAGCAGCTTGGCCGGAGCGGGGGACCTCTACGAGCAGTACTTC.